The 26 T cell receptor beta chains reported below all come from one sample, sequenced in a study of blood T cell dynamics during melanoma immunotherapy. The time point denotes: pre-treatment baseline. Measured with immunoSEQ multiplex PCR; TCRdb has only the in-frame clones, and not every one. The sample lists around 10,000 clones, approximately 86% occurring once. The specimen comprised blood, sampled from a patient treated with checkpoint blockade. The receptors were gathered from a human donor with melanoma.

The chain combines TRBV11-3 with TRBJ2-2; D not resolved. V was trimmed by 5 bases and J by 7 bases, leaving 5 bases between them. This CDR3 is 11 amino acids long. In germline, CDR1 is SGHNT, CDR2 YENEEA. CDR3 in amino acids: CASSPGGELFF. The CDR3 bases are TGTGCCAGCAGCCCAGGCGGGGAGCTGTTTTTT.

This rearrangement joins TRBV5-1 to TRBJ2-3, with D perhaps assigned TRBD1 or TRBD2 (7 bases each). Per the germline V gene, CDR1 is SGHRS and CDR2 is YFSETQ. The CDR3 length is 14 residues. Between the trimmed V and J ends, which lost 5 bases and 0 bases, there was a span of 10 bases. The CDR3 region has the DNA TGCGCCAGCAGTCAGGGGGGGAGCACAGATACGCAGTATTTT. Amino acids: CASSQGGSTDTQYF.

Here the CDR3 DNA reads TGTGCCAGCGGGGATCTAAGGGGCACTGAAGCTTTCTTT. This translates into CASGDLRGTEAFF. The gene calls are TRBV2 and TRBJ1-1; D is perhaps TRBD1 (5 bases). The CDR3 length is 13 residues. V lost 8 bases and J 4 bases, leaving 14 bases between the germline ends. Germline-derived CDR1 and CDR2 are SNHLY and FYNNEI. The full variable domain, completed using reference TRBV2 and TRBJ1-1, is EPEVTQTPSHQVTQMGQEVILRCVPISNHLYFYWYRQILGQKVEFLVSFYNNEISEKSEIFDDQFSVERPDGSNFTLKIRSTKLEDSAMYFCASGDLRGTEAFFGQGTRLTVV.

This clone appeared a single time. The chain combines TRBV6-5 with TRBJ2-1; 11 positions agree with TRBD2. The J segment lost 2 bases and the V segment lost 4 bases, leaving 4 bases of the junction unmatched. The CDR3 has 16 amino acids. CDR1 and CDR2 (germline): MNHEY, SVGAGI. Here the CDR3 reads CASSFLAGGTYNEQFF. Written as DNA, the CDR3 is TGTGCCAGCAGTTTTCTAGCGGGGGGAACCTACAATGAGCAGTTCTTC.

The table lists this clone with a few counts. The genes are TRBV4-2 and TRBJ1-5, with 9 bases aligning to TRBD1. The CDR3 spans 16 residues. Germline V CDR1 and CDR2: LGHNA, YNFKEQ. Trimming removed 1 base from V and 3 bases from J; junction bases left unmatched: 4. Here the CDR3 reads CASSQVTGGLNQPQHF. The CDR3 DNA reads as TGTGCCAGCAGCCAAGTAACAGGGGGCCTCAATCAGCCCCAGCATTTT.

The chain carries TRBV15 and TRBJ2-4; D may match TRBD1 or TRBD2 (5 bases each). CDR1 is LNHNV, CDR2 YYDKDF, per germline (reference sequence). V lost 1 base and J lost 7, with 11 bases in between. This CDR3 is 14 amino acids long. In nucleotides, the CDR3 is TGTGCCACCAGCAGAGGAGGCGAGGGGAACATTCAGTACTTC. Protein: CATSRGGEGNIQYF.

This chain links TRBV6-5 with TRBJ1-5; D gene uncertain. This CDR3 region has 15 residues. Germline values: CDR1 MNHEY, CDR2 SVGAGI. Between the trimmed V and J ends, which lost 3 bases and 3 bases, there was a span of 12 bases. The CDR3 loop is CASSYTEDPNQPQHF. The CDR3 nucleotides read TGTGCCAGCAGTTATACCGAAGACCCCAATCAGCCCCAGCATTTT.

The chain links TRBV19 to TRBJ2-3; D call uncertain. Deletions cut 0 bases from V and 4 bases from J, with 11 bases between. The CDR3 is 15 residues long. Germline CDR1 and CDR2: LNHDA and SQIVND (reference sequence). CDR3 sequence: CASSIDGLGPDTQYF. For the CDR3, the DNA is TGTGCCAGTAGTATAGATGGTTTGGGCCCAGATACGCAGTATTTT.

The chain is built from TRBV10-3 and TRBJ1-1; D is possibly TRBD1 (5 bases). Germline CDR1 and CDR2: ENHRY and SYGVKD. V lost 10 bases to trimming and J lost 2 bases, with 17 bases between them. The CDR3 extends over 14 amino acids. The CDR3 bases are TGTGCCACCCTGACCGGGACGGAAAACACTGAAGCTTTCTTT. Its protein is CATLTGTENTEAFF.

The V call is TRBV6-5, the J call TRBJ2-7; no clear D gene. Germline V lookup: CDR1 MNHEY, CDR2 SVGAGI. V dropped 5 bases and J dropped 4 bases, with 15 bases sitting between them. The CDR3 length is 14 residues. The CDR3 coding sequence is TGTGCCAGCAGTCCCCGGGCCAGTACTTACGAGCAGTACTTC. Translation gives CASSPRASTYEQYF.

This CDR3 reads CASSASDLQETQYF. The CDR3 DNA reads TGTGCCAGCAGCGCCTCGGACCTCCAGGAGACCCAGTACTTC. V gene TRBV5-4 combines with J gene TRBJ2-5; D not certain. This CDR3 contains 14 residues. V lost 4 bases and J 5 bases, leaving 15 bases between the germline ends. Germline V CDR1 and CDR2: SGHNT, YYREEE (reference sequence).

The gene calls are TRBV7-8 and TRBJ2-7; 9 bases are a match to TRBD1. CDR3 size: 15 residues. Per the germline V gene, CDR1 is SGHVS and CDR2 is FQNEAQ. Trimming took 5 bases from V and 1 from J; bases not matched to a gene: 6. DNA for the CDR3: TGTGCCAGCAGCGTAGGGACAGGGACTTCCTACGAGCAGTACTTC. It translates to CASSVGTGTSYEQYF.

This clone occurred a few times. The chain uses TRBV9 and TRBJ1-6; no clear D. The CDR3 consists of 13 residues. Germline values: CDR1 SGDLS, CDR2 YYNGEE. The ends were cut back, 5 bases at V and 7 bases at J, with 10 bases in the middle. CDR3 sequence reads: CASRTDSNSPLHF. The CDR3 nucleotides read TGTGCCAGCAGGACGGATTCCAATTCACCCCTCCACTTT.

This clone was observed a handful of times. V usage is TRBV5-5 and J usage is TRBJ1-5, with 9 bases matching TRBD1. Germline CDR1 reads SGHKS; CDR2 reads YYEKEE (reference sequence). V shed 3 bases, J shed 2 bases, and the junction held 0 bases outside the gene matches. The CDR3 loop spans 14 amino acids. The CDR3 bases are TGTGCCAGCAGCTGGGACAGGGGCAATCAGCCCCAGCATTTT. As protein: CASSWDRGNQPQHF.

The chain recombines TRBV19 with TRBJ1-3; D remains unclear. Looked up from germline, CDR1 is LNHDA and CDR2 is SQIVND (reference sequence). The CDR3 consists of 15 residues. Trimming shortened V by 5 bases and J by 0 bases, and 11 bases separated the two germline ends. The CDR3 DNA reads TGTGCCAGTAGTCTCCCGGGCAACTCTGGAAACACCATATATTTT. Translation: CASSLPGNSGNTIYF. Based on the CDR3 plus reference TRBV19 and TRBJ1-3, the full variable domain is DGGITQSPKYLFRKEGQNVTLSCEQNLNHDAMYWYRQDPGQGLRLIYYSQIVNDFQKGDIAEGYSVSREKKESFPLTVTSAQKNPTAFYLCASSLPGNSGNTIYFGEGSWLTVV.

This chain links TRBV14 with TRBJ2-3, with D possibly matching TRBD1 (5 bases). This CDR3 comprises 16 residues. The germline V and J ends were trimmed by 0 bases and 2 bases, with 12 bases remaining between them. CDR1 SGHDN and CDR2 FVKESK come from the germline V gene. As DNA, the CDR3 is TGTGCCAGCAGCCAAGATGCAGGGCCCTCCACAGATACGCAGTATTTT. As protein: CASSQDAGPSTDTQYF.

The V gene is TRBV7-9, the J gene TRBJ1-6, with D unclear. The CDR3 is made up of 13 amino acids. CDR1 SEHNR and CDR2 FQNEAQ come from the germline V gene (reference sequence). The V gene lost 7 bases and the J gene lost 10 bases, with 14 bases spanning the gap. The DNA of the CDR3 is TGTGCCAGCACAAGGGTTCGAGGGTCACCCCTCCACTTT. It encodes CASTRVRGSPLHF.

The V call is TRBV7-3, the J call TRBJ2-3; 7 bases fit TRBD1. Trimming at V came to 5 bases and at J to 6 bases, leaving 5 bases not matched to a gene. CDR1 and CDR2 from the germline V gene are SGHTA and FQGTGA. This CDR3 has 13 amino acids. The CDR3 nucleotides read TGTGCCAGCAGCCACGAGGGGGCGGATACGCAGTATTTT. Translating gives CASSHEGADTQYF.

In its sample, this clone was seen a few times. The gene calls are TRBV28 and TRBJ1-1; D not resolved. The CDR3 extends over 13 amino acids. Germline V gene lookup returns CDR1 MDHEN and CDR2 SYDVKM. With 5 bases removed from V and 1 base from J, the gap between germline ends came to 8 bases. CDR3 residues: CASSPASNTEAFF. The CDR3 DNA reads TGTGCCAGCAGTCCGGCTTCGAACACTGAAGCTTTCTTT.

In nucleotides, the CDR3 is TGTGCCAGCAAGAAGGGGGCGAACTATGGCTACACCTTC. Residues: CASKKGANYGYTF. The chain joins TRBV2 to TRBJ1-2; 7 bases match TRBD1. The CDR3 is 13 amino acids. Germline V gives CDR1 SNHLY, CDR2 FYNNEI. Trimming cost V 7 bases and J 2 bases; bases outside gene matches: 4.

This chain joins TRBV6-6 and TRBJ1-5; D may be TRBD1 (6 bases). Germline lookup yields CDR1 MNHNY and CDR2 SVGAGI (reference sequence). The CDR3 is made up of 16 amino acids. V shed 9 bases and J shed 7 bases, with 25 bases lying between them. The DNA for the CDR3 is TGTGCCAGTAAACGGAGGGCCCAGGGGTCAGCGCAGCCCCAGCATTTT. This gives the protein CASKRRAQGSAQPQHF.

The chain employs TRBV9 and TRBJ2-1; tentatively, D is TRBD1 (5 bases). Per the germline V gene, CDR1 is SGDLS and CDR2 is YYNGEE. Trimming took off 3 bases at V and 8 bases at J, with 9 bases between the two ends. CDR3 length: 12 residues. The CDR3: CASSGQGDEQFF. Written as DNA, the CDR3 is TGTGCCAGCAGCGGGCAGGGCGATGAGCAGTTCTTC.

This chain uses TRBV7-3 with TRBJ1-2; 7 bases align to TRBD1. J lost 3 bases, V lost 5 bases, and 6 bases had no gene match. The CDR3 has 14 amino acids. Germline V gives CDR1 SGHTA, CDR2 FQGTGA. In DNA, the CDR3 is TGTGCCAGCAGCCCGTCGGGACAGTACTATGGCTACACCTTC. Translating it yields CASSPSGQYYGYTF.

The CDR3 protein is CASSSEGIKALHF. Written as DNA, the CDR3 is TGCGCCAGCAGTAGTGAAGGGATAAAGGCCCTCCACTTT. This chain links TRBV5-1 with TRBJ1-6; no firm D call. V dropped 5 bases and J dropped 14 bases, with 17 bases sitting between them. In germline, CDR1 is SGHRS, CDR2 YFSETQ. CDR3 length equals 13 residues.

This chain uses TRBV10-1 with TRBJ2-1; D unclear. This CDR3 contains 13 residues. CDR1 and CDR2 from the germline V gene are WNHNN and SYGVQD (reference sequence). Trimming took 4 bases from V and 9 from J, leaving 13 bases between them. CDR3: CASSVGLSSEQFF. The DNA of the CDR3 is TGCGCCAGCAGTGTAGGGTTATCGAGTGAGCAGTTCTTC.

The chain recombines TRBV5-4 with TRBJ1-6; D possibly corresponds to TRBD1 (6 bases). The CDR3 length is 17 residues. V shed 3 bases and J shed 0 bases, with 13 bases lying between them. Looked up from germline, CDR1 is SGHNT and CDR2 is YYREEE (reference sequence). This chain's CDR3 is CASSSTGLGSYNSPLHF. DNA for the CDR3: TGTGCCAGCAGCTCCACAGGGTTGGGCTCCTATAATTCACCCCTCCACTTT. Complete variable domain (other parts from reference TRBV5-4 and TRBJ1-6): ETGVTQSPTHLIKTRGQQVTLRCSSQSGHNTVSWYQQALGQGPQFIFQYYREEENGRGNFPPRFSGLQFPNYSSELNVNALELDDSALYLCASSSTGLGSYNSPLHFGNGTRLTVT.